The 9 T cell receptor beta chains below all came from one sample that was sequenced in a study of shared clonotypes between healthy human individuals. This table comes from immunoSEQ multiplex PCR, and its TCRdb copy is limited to in-frame clones, with some not included. Here the sample spans under 2.5 million clones, 85% to 95% being singletons. Sequencing was performed on naive CD4+ T cells from PBMCs. Subset: CD45RA+ positively selected. Receptors originate from a man between 18 and 29 years old in good health. Some clones in this sample may be carry-over from other donors' samples.

The chain couples TRBV5-1 to TRBJ2-1; 7 nucleotides line up with TRBD2. Looked up from germline, CDR1 is SGHRS and CDR2 is YFSETQ. V was pared by 2 bases and J by 2 bases, with 7 bases of the junction left unmatched. The CDR3 spans 16 residues. Written as DNA, the CDR3 is TGCGCCAGCAGCTTCCTTCGGGCGGGAGCCTACAATGAGCAGTTCTTC. Translation gives CASSFLRAGAYNEQFF.

The count of this clone is one. The chain recombines TRBV4-1 with TRBJ2-5; 8 bases are a match to TRBD2. The CDR3 is 17 amino acids. From germline, CDR1 is MGHRA and CDR2 YSYEKL. The ends lost 0 bases at V and 5 bases at J; junction bases unmatched: 11. CDR3: CASSQDLQAGVSETQYF. CDR3 nucleotide sequence: TGCGCCAGCAGCCAAGATCTTCAAGCGGGAGTCTCGGAGACCCAGTACTTC.

The chain combines TRBV5-1 with TRBJ2-7, with 10 bases aligning to TRBD1. The CDR3 spans 12 residues. With 4 bases clipped from V and 12 bases from J, the junction kept 7 bases outside the gene matches. Germline loops: CDR1 SGHRS, CDR2 YFSETQ. The CDR3 DNA reads as TGCGCCAGCAGCCCGGGACAGGGGCTCGGGTACTTC. The encoded protein is CASSPGQGLGYF.

The genes are TRBV4-1 and TRBJ1-3; possible D gene TRBD1, 5 bases. The germline V gene has CDR1 MGHRA and CDR2 YSYEKL. Trimming took off 3 bases at V and 3 bases at J, with 15 bases between the two ends. The CDR3 loop spans 16 amino acids. CDR3 protein: CASSHLGTLLGNTIYF. In DNA form, the CDR3 reads TGCGCCAGCAGCCATCTCGGGACCCTGCTTGGAAACACCATATATTTT.

On this clone itself: The same CDR3 can be traced to other DNA sequences in this sample. The chain combines TRBV28 with TRBJ1-4; 9 positions agree with TRBD1. The CDR3 covers 15 residues. CDR1 MDHEN and CDR2 SYDVKM come from the germline V gene. With 2 bases clipped from V and 8 bases from J, the junction kept 6 bases outside the gene matches. The CDR3 here is CASSLMGQGGEKLFF. CDR3 sequence (DNA): TGTGCCAGCAGTTTAATGGGACAGGGAGGGGAAAAACTGTTTTTT.

This chain links TRBV30 with TRBJ1-5, with D possibly matching TRBD1 (5 bases). This CDR3 has 14 residues. CDR1 and CDR2 (germline): GTSNPN, SVGIG (reference sequence). V gave up 2 bases and J gave up 8 bases, with 16 bases separating them. DNA for the CDR3: TGTGCCTGGAGTTGGGGACGTGAGATAGAGCCCCAGCATTTT. Its translation: CAWSWGREIEPQHF.

Remarks on this clone: Other nucleotide sequences from this sample produce the same CDR3. CDR3 DNA: TGTGCCAGCAGCTTAGGGGGACAGCCCCAAGAGACCCAGTACTTC. It translates to CASSLGGQPQETQYF. The V call is TRBV7-9, the J call TRBJ2-5; TRBD1 agrees at 7 bases. The CDR3 consists of 15 residues. The V gene end was trimmed by 1 base and the J gene end by 1 base; junction bases not matched to a gene: 3. CDR1 and CDR2 (germline): SEHNR, FQNEAQ (reference sequence).

V gene TRBV6-1 combines with J gene TRBJ1-2; TRBD1 agrees at 9 bases. CDR1 and CDR2 from the germline V gene are MNHNS and SASEGT. This CDR3 region has 14 residues. V lost 6 bases to trimming and J lost 4 bases; unmatched junction nucleotides: 6. The CDR3 is CASRRQGVGYGYTF. CDR3 nucleotides: TGTGCCAGCAGAAGACAGGGGGTTGGCTATGGCTACACCTTC.

V and J are TRBV5-1 and TRBJ1-4; 9 positions match TRBD1. CDR3 size: 15 residues. CDR1 and CDR2 from the germline V gene are SGHRS and YFSETQ. V was pared by 3 bases and J by 6 bases, with 6 bases of the junction left unmatched. CDR3 sequence (DNA): TGCGCCAGCAGCTGGGGACAGGGAAGGCATGAAAAACTGTTTTTT. As protein: CASSWGQGRHEKLFF.